This TCR beta chain was sequenced in a study of blood T cell repertoires in COVID-19. Background on the study: From T cells, B-cell-depleted T cells, or PBMCs came the material, which was cDNA or gDNA.

Produced via immunoSEQ multiplex PCR; TCRdb's table is partial and in-frame only. This table has some 350,000 clones, roughly 87% appearing once. Ages ranged from roughly 18 to 100 years, with residence in 24 US areas. The table lists this clone with a few counts. V shed 2 bases and J shed 1 base, with 11 bases lying between them. Germline CDR1 and CDR2: MNHEY and SMNVEV (reference sequence). CDR3 length: 15 amino acids. Sequenced material: PBMCs or T cells enriched from blood (not recorded which). The chain links TRBV27 to TRBJ1-2; D unresolved. This receptor was obtained from a woman in her twenties or thirties who had recovered from COVID-19. CDR3 region: CASSLGPAGNYGYTF. The CDR3 DNA sequence: TGTGCCAGCAGTTTAGGTCCCGCCGGTAACTATGGCTACACCTTC.